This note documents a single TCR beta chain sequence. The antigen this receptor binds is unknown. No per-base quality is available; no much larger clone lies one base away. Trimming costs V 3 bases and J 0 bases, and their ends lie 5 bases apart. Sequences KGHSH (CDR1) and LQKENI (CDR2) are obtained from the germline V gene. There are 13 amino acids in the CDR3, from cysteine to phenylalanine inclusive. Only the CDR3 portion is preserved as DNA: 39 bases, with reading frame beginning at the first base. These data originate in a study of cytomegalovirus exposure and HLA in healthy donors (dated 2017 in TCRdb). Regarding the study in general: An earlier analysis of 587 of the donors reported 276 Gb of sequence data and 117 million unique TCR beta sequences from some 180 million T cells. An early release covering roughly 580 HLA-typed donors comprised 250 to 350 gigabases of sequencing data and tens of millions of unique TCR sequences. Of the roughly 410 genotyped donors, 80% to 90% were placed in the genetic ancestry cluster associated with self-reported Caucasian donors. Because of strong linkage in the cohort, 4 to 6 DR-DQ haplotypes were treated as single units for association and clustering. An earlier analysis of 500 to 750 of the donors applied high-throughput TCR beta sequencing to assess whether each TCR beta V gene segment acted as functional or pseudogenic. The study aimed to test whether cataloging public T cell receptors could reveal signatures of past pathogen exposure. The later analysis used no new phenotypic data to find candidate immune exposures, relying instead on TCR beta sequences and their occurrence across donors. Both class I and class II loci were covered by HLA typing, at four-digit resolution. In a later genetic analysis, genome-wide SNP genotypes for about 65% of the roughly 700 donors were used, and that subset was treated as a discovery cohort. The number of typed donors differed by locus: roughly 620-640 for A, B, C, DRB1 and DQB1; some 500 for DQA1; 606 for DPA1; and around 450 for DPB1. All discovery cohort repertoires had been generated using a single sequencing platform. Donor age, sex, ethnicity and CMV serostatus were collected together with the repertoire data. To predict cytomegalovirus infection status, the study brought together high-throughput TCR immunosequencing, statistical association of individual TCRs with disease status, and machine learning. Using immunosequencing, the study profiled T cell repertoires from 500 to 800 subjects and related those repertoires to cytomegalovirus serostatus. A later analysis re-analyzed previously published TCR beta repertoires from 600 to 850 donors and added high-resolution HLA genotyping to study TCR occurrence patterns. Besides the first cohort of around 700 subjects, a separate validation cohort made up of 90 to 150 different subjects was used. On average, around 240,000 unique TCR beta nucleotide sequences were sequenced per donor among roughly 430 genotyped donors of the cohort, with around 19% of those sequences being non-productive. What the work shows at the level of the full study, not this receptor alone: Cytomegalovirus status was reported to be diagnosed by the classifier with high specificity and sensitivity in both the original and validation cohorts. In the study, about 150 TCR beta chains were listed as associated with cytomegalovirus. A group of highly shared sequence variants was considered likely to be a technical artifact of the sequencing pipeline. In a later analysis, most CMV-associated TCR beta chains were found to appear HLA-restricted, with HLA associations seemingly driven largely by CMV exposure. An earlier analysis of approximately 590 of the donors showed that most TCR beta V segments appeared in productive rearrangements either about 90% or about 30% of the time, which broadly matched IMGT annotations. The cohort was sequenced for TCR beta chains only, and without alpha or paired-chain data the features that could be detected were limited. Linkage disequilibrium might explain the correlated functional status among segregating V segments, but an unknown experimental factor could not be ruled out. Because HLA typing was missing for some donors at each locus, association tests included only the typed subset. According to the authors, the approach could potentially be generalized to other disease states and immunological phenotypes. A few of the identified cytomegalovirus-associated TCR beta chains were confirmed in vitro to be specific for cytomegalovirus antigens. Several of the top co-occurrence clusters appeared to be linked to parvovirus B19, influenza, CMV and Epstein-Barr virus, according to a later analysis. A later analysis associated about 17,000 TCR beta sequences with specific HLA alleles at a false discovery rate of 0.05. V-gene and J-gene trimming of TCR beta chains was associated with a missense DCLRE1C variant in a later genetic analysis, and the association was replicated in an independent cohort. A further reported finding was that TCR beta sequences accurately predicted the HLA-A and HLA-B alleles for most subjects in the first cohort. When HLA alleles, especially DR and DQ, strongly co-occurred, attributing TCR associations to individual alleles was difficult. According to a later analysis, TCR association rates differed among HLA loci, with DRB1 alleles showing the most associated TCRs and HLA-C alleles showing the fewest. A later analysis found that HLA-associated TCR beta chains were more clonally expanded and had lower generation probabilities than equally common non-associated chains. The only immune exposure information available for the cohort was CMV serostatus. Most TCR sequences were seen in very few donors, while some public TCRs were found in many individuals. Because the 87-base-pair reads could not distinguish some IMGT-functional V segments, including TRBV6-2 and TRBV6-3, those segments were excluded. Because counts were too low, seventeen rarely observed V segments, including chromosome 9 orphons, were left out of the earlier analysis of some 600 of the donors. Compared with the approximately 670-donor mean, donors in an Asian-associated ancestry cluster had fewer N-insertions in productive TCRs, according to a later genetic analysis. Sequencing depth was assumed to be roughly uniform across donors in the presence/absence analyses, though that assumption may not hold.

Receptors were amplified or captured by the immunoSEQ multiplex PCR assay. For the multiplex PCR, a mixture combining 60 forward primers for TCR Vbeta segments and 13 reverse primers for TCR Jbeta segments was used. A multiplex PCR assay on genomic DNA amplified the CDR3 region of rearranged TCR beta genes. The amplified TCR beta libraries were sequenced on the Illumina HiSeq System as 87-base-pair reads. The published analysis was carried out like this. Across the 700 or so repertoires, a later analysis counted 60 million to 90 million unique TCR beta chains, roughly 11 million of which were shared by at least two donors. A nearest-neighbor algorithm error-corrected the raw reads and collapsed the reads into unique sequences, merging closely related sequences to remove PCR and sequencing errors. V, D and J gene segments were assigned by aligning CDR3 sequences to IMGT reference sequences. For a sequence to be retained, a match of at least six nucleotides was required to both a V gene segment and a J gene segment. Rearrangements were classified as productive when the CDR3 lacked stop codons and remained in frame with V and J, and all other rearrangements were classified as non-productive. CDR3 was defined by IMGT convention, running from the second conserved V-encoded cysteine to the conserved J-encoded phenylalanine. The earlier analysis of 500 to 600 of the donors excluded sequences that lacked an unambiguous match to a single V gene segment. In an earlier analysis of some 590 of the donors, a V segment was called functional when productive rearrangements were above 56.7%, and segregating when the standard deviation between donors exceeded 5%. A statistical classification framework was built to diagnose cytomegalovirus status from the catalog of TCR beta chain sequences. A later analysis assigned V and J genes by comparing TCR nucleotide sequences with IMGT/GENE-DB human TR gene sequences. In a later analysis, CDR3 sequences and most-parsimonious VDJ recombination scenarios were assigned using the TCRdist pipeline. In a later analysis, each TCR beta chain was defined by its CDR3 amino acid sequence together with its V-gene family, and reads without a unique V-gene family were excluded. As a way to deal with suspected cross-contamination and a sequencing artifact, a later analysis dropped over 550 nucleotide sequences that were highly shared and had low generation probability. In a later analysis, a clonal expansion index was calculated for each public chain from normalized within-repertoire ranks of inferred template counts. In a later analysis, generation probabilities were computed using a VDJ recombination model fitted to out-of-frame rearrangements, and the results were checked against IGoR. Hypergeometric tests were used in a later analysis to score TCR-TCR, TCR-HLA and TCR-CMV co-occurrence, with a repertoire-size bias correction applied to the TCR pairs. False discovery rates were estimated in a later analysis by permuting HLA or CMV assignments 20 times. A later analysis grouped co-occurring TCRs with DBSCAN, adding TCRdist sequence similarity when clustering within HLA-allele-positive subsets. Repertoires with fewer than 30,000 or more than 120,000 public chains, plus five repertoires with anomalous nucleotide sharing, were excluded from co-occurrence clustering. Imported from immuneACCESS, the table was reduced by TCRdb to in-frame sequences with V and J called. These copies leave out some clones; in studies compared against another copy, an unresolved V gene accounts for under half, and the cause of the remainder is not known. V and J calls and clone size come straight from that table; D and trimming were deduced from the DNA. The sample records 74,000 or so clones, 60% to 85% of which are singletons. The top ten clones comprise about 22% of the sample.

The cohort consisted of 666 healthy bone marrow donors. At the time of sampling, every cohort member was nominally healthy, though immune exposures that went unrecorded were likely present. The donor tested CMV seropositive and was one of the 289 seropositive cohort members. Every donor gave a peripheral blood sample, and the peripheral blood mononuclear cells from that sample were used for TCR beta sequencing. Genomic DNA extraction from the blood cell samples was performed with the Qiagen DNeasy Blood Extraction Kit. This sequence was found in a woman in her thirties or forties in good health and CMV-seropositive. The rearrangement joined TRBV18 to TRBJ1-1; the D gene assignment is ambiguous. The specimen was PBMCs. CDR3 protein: CASSPALNTEAFF. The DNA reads TGTGCCAGCTCACCGGCCTTGAACACTGAAGCTTTCTTT.